Below, 8 T cell receptor beta chains from the same sample are listed, as sequenced in a study of blood T cell repertoires in COVID-19. Measured with immunoSEQ multiplex PCR; TCRdb has only the in-frame clones, and not every one. The sample lists a few hundred thousand clones; roughly four fifths were seen once. The sequenced sample consisted of PBMCs or T cells enriched from blood (not recorded which). The receptors were sampled from a woman aged 45-65 years who had recovered from COVID-19.

V is TRBV20-1 and J is TRBJ2-1; D is perhaps TRBD2 (6 bases). CDR1 is DFQATT, CDR2 SNEGSKA, per germline (reference sequence). The CDR3 has 11 residues. The V gene lost 1 base and the J gene lost 10 bases, with 8 bases spanning the gap. The CDR3 DNA sequence: TGCAGTGCTAGAGGGGACTCGGAGCAGTTCTTC. This sequence encodes CSARGDSEQFF.

The chain carries TRBV5-1 and TRBJ1-2, with D uncertain. Germline V gene lookup returns CDR1 SGHRS and CDR2 YFSETQ. There are 16 residues in the CDR3. Between the trimmed V and J ends, which lost 0 bases and 5 bases, there was a span of 17 bases. The CDR3 reads CASSLGSRSSGYGYTF. The CDR3 region has the DNA TGCGCCAGCAGCTTGGGGTCGCGCTCTAGTGGGTATGGCTACACCTTC.

The CDR3 coding sequence is TGCAGCGTTGACGGGCGGGAGGGCCCAGATACGCAGTATTTT. This codes for CSVDGREGPDTQYF. This sequence joins TRBV29-1 and TRBJ2-3; 9 bases are a match to TRBD2. This CDR3 comprises 14 residues. Germline lookup yields CDR1 SQVTM and CDR2 ANQGSEA. V was pared by 3 bases and J by 4 bases, with 5 bases of the junction left unmatched.

The chain uses TRBV7-8 and TRBJ2-6; D not resolved. There are 15 residues in the CDR3. V gave up 1 base and J gave up 0 bases, with 4 bases separating them. Germline loops: CDR1 SGHVS, CDR2 FQNEAQ. The CDR3 is CASSLDSSGANVLTF. The CDR3 coding sequence is TGTGCCAGCAGCTTAGACAGCTCTGGGGCCAACGTCCTGACTTTC.

V and J are TRBV7-9 and TRBJ1-1, with unresolved D. CDR3 length: 14 amino acids. CDR1 SEHNR and CDR2 FQNEAQ come from the germline V gene (reference sequence). V was trimmed by 1 base and J by 0 bases, leaving 6 bases between them. The CDR3 sequence is CASSLVSLNTEAFF. In DNA form, the CDR3 reads TGTGCCAGCAGCTTAGTATCCCTGAACACTGAAGCTTTCTTT.

The chain has TRBV14 and TRBJ1-1, with 8 bases that match TRBD1. V shed 2 bases, J shed 4 bases, and the junction held 6 bases outside the gene matches. Germline CDR1 SGHDN, CDR2 FVKESK. The CDR3 consists of 15 residues. In DNA, the CDR3 is TGTGCCAGCAGCCAACGGACAGGGCCAGGCACTGAAGCTTTCTTT. This translates into CASSQRTGPGTEAFF.

V and J are TRBV29-1 and TRBJ2-3; 8 bases are a match to TRBD1. Looked up from germline, CDR1 is SQVTM and CDR2 is ANQGSEA. After removal of 6 bases from V and 6 bases from J, the junction contained 11 bases not matched to a gene. This CDR3 region has 14 residues. DNA for the CDR3: TGCAGCGTGGGACAGGTTGGGATTATGGATACGCAGTATTTT. Its translation is CSVGQVGIMDTQYF.

The chain combines TRBV6-5 with TRBJ2-7; 7 positions agree with TRBD1. Germline assignment: CDR1 MNHEY and CDR2 SVGAGI. CDR3 length equals 15 residues. V dropped 6 bases and J dropped 3; count of bases not matched to a gene: 11. DNA of the CDR3: TGTGCCAGCAGCTACGACAGGGAGCCTTACTACGAGCAGTACTTC. The encoded protein is CASSYDREPYYEQYF.